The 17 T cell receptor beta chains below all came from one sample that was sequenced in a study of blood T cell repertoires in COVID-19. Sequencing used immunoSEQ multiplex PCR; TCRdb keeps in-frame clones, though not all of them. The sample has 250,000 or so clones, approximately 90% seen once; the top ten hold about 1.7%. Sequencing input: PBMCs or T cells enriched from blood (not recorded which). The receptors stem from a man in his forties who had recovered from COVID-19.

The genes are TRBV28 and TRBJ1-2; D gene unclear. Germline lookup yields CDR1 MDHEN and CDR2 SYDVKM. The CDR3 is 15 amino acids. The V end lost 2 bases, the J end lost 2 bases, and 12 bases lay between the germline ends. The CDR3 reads CASSLSRRENYGYTF. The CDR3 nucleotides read TGTGCCAGCAGTTTAAGTAGGAGAGAAAACTATGGCTACACCTTC.

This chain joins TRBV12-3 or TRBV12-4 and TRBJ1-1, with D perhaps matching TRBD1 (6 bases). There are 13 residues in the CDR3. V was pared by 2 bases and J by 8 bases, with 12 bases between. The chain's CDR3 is CASSLLNGQEAFF. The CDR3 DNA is TGTGCCAGCAGTTTACTTAATGGACAGGAAGCTTTCTTT.

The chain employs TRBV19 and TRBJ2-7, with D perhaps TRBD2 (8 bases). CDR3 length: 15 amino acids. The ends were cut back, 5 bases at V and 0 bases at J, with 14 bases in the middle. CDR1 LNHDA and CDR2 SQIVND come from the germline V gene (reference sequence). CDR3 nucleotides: TGTGCCAGTAGTCGGGGGGGACAGAGCTCCTACGAGCAGTACTTC. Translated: CASSRGGQSSYEQYF. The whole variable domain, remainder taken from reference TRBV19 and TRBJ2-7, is DGGITQSPKYLFRKEGQNVTLSCEQNLNHDAMYWYRQDPGQGLRLIYYSQIVNDFQKGDIAEGYSVSREKKESFPLTVTSAQKNPTAFYLCASSRGGQSSYEQYFGPGTRLTVT.

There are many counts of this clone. The CDR3 reads CASSSQRGGRETQYF. The CDR3 DNA reads TGTGCCAGCAGCTCCCAGCGGGGGGGCCGAGAGACCCAGTACTTC. The rearrangement joins TRBV7-8 to TRBJ2-5, with TRBD2 matching 10 bases. CDR3 length: 15 amino acids. Germline assignment: CDR1 SGHVS and CDR2 FQNEAQ. V was pared by 4 bases and J by 4 bases, with 6 bases of the junction left unmatched.

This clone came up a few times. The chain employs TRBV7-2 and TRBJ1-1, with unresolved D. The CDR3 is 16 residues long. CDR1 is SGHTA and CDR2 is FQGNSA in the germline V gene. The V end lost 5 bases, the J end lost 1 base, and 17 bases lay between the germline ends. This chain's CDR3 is CASSLFVVSENTEAFF. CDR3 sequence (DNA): TGTGCCAGCAGCCTCTTTGTGGTCAGCGAGAACACTGAAGCTTTCTTT.

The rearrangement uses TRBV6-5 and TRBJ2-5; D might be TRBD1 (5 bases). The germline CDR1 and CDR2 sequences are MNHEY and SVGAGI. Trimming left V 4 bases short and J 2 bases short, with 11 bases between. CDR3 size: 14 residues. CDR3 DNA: TGTGCCAGCAGTTGGTTTAGGGGACAAGAGACCCAGTACTTC. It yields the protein CASSWFRGQETQYF.

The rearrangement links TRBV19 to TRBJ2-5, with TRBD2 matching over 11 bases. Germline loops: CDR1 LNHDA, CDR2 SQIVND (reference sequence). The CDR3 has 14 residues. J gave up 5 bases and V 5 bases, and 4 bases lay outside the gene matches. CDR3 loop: CASSAIAGGETQYF. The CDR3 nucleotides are TGTGCCAGTAGTGCTATAGCGGGGGGGGAGACCCAGTACTTC.

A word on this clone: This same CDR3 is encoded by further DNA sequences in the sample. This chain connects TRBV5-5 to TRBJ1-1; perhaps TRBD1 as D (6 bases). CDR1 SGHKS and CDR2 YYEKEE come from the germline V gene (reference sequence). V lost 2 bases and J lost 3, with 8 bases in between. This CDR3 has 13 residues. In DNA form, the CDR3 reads TGTGCCAGCAGCTTACAGGGAGACACTGAAGCTTTCTTT. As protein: CASSLQGDTEAFF.

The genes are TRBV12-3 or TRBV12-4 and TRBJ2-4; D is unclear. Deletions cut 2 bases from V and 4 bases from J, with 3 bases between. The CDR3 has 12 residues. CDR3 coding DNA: TGTGCCAGCAGTTTAACTAAAAACATTCAGTACTTC. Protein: CASSLTKNIQYF.

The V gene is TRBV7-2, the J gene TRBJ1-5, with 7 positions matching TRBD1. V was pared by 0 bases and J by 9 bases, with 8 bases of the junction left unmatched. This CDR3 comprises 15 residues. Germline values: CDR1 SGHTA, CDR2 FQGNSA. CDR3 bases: TGTGCCAGCAGCTTAGCCGGACAGGCTTTCTGGCCCCAGCATTTT. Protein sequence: CASSLAGQAFWPQHF.

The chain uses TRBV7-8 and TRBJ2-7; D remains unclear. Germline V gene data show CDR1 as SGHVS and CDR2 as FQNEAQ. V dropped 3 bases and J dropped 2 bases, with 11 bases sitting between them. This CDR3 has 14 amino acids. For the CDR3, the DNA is TGTGCCAGCAGCTTCGGCGCAGGAACCTACGAGCAGTACTTC. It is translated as CASSFGAGTYEQYF.

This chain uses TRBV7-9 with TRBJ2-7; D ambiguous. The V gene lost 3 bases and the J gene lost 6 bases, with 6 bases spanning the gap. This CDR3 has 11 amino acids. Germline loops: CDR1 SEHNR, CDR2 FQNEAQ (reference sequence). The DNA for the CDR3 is TGTGCCAGCAGCTTTTCGGGCGAGCAGTACTTC. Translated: CASSFSGEQYF.

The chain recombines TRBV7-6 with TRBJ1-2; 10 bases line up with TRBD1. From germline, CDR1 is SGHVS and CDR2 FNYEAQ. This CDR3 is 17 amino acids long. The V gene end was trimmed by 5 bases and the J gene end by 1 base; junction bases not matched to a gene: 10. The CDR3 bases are TGTGCCAGCAGCCCCGGGACAGGGGAGGGTGATAACTATGGCTACACCTTC. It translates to CASSPGTGEGDNYGYTF.

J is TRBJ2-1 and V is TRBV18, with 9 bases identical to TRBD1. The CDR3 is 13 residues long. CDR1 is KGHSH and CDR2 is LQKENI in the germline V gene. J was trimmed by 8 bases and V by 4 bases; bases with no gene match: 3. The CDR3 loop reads CASSRTGGYEQFF. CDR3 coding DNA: TGTGCCAGCTCACGAACAGGGGGCTATGAGCAGTTCTTC.

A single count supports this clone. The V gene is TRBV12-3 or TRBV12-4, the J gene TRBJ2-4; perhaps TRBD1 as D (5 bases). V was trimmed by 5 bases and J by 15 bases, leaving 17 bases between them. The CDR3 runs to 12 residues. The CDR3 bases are TGTGCCAGCAGTCCCTTGGACACGGTTCTGTACTTC. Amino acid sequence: CASSPLDTVLYF.

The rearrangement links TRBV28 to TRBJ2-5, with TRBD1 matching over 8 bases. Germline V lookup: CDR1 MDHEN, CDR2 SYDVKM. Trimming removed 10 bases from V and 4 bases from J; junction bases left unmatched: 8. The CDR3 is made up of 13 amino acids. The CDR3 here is CAIRDRLGETQYF. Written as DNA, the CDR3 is TGTGCCATACGGGACAGGCTGGGAGAGACCCAGTACTTC.

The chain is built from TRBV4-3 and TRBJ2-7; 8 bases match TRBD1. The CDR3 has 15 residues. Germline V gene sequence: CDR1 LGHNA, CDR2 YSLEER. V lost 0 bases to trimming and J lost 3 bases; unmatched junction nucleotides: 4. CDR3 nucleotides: TGCGCCAGCAGCCAAGACCAGGGGGCTTTCTACGAGCAGTACTTC. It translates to CASSQDQGAFYEQYF.